This T cell receptor (beta chain) was sequenced for a study of T cell repertoires in cytomegalovirus infection. Overall study: CMV infection together with matching HLA type was indicated by public TCR beta signatures.

Study-level points and caveats: CMV-specific HLA-C-restricted TCR beta clonotypes dominated the ex vivo response. Summed frequency of public TCR beta families distinguished CMV carriers with the relevant HLA.

One entry per CDR3 protein results from TCRdb running MiXCR on the reads. The sample has over 250,000 distinct CDR3 sequences; roughly 25% are singletons. This clonotype was found many times. Its cognate antigen is unknown. The germline V gene has CDR1 SGHTA and CDR2 FQGTGA. CDR3 size: 13 residues. Deletions cut 6 bases from V and 5 bases from J, with 11 bases between. Material for sequencing was PBMCs. The chain uses TRBV7-3 and TRBJ2-4; perhaps D is TRBD1 or TRBD2 (5 bases each). This receptor was taken from a human donor in good health (CMV status not recorded). Some clones in this sample may be carry-over from other donors' samples. This chain's CDR3 is CASSFRGENIQYF. Here the CDR3 DNA reads TGTGCCAGCAGTTTCCGAGGGGAAAACATTCAGTACTTC.